In its sample, the clone carrying this TCR beta chain was seen a few times. The source of the sample is a study of blood T cell repertoires in COVID-19. Sequencing was performed with immunoSEQ multiplex PCR; in TCRdb, only in-frame clones are kept and a portion is missing. The sample lists approximately 160,000 clones; about four fifths were seen once. The TCR was taken from a woman in her fifties or sixties in a cohort exposed to, infected with or recovered from COVID-19 (not recorded which). Sample: PBMCs or T cells enriched from blood (not recorded which).

Here the CDR3 DNA reads TGTGCCAGCTCACCAGGGGGGGTGGATTCACCCCTCCACTTT. Its translation is CASSPGGVDSPLHF. V is TRBV18 and J is TRBJ1-6; possible D gene TRBD1, 5 bases. Germline CDR1 KGHSH, CDR2 LQKENI. The CDR3 loop spans 14 amino acids. V gave up 2 bases and J gave up 8 bases, with 10 bases separating them.